This T cell receptor (beta chain) was identified in a study of naive and memory T cell subsets. General observations from the study: Diversity fell and Gini index rose from naive through CM, EM, EMRA.

In regard to this clonotype: The target antigen is unknown.

Both TRBC1 and TRBC2 were covered by a beta constant-region primer of two equimolar oligonucleotides. The ligated cDNA underwent four PCR rounds using SP2 and nested alpha and beta constant-region primers. TCRdb fed the UMI-ligation and nested PCR reads into MiXCR, producing one record per CDR3 protein. Among roughly 130,000 distinct CDR3 sequences listed, roughly 32% were seen once. The CDR3 contains 19 residues. Trimming cost V 5 bases and J 5 bases; bases outside gene matches: 15. Germline assignment: CDR1 MNHEY and CDR2 SMNVEV (reference sequence). The sample was central memory CD4+ T cells from blood. V usage is TRBV27 and J usage is TRBJ2-2, with TRBD2 matching 12 bases. The sequence derives from a human donor in good health. The CDR3, as DNA: TGTGCCAGCAGTCCCACATCTCTAGCGGGAGGGAAGAGGACCGGGGAGCTGTTTTTT. This sequence encodes CASSPTSLAGGKRTGELFF.